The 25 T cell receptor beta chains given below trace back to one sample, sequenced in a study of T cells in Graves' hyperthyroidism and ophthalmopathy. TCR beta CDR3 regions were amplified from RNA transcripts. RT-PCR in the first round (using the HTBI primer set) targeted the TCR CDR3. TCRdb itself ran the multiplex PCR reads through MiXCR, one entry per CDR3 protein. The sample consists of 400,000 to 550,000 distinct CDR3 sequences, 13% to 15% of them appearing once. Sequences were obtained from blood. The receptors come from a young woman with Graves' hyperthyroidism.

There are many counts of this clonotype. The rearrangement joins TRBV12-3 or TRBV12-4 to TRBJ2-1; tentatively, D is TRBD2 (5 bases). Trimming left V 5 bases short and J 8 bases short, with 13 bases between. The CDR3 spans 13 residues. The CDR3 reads CASSRYLGDEQFF. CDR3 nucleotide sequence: TGTGCCAGCAGTCGCTACCTCGGGGATGAGCAGTTCTTC.

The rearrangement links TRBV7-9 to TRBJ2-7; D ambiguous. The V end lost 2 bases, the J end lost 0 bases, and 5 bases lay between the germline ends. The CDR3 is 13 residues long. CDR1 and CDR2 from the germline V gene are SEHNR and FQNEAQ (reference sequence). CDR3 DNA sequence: TGTGCCAGCAGCTTACTGAACTCCTACGAGCAGTACGTC. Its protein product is CASSLLNSYEQYV.

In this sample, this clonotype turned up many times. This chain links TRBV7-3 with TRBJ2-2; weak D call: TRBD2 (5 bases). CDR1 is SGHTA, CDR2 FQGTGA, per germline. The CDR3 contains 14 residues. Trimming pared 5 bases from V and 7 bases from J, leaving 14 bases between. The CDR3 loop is CASSLAGGYGELFF. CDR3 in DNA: TGTGCCAGCAGCCTGGCCGGCGGGTACGGGGAGCTGTTTTTT.

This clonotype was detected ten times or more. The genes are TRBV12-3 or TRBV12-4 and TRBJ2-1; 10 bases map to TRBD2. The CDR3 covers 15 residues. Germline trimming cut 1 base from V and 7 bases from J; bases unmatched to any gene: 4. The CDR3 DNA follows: TGTGCCAGCAGTTTAGATGGTAGCGGGAGGAATGAGCAGTTCTTC. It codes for CASSLDGSGRNEQFF.

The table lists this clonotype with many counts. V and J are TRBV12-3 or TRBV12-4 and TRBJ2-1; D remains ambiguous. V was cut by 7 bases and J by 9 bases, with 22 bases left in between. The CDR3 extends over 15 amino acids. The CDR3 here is CASNLQDGDSGEQFF. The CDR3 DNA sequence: TGTGCCAGCAACCTTCAGGACGGCGATTCGGGTGAGCAGTTCTTC.

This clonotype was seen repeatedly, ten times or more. CDR3 amino acids: CASSLENRGTNTEAFF. The CDR3 DNA reads as TGCGCCAGCAGCTTGGAAAACAGGGGGACTAACACTGAAGCTTTCTTT. The chain links TRBV5-1 to TRBJ1-1, with 8 bases matching TRBD1. CDR3 length equals 16 residues. Germline loops: CDR1 SGHRS, CDR2 YFSETQ. J gave up 2 bases and V 0 bases, and 6 bases lay outside the gene matches.

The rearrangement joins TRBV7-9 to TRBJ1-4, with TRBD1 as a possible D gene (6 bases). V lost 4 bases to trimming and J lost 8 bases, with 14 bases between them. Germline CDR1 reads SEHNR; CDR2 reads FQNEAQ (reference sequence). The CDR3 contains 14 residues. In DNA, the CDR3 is TGTGCCAGCAGCTCACGACAGGCGCGGGAAAAACTGTTTTTT. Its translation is CASSSRQAREKLFF. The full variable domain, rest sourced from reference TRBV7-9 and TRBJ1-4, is DTGVSQNPRHKITKRGQNVTFRCDPISEHNRLYWYRQTLGQGPEFLTYFQNEAQLEKSRLLSDRFSAERPKGSFSTLEIQRTEQGDSAMYLCASSSRQAREKLFFGSGTQLSVL.

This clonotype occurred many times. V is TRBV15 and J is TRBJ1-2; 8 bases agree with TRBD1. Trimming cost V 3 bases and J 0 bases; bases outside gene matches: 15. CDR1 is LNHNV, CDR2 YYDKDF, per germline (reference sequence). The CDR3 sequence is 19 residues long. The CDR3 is CATSSRRGAGGPANYGYTF. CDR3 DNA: TGTGCCACCAGCAGCCGAAGAGGGGCAGGGGGCCCAGCTAACTATGGCTACACCTTC.

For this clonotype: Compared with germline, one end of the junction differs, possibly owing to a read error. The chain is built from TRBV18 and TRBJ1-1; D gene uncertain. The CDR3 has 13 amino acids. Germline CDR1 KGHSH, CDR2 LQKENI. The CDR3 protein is CASSPGLNTEALF. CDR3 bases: TGTGCCAGCTCACCAGGACTGAACACTGAAGCTCTCTTT.

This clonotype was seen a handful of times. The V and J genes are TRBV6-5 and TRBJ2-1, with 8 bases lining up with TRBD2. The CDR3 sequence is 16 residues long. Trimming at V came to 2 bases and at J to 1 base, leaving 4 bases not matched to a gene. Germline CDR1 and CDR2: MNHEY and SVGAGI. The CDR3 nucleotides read TGTGCCAGCAGTTACACTAGCGGAGATTCCTACAATGAGCAGTTCTTC. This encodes CASSYTSGDSYNEQFF.

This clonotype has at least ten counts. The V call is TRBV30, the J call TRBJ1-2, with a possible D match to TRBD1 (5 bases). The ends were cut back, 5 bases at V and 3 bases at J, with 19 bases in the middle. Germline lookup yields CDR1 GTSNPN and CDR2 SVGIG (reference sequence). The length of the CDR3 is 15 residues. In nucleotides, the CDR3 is TGTGCCTGGGCACCGGGGACCGATAATTACTATGGCTACACCTTC. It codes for CAWAPGTDNYYGYTF.

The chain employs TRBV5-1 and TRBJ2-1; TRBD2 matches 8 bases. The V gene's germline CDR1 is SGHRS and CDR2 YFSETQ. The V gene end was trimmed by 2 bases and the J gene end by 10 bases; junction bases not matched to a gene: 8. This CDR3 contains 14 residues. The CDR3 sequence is CASSFGLAMSEQFF. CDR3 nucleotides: TGCGCCAGCAGCTTCGGACTAGCAATGTCCGAGCAGTTCTTC.

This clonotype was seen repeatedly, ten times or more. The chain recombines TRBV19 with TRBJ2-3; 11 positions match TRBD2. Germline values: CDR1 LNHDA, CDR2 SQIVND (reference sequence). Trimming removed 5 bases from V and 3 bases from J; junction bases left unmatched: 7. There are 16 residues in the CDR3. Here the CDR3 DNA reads TGTGCCAGTAGTCCTACTAGCGGGAGAGAAACAGATACGCAGTATTTT. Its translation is CASSPTSGRETDTQYF.

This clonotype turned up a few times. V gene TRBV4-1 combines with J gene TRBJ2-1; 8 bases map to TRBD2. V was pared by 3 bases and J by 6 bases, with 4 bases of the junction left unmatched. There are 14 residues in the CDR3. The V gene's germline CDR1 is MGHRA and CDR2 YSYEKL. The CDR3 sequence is CASSQAGGVNEQFF. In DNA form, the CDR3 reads TGCGCCAGCAGCCAGGCGGGAGGCGTCAATGAGCAGTTCTTC.

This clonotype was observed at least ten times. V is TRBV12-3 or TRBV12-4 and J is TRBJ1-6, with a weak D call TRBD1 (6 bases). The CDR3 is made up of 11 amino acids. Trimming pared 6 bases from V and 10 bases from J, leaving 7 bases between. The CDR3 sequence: CASSQGSPLHF. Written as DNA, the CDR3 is TGTGCCAGCAGCCAGGGGTCACCCCTCCACTTT.

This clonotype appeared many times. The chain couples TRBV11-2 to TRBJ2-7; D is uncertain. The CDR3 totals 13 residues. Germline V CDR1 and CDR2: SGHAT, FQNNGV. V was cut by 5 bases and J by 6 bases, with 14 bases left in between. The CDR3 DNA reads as TGTGCCAGCAGCCCCAGAGTGTTCGGCGAGCAGTACGTC. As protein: CASSPRVFGEQYV.

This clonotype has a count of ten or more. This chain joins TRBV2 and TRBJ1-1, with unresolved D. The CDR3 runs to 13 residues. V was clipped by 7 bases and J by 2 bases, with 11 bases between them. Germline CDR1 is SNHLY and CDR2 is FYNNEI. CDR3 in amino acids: CASIRTVNTEAFF. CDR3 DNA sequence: TGTGCCAGCATCCGAACGGTTAACACTGAAGCTTTCTTT.

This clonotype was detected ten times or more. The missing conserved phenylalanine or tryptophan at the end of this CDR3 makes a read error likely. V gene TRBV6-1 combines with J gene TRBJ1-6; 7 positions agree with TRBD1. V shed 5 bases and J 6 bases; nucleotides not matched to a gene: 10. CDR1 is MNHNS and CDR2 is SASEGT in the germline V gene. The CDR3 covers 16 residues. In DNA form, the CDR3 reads TGTGCCAGCAGTACCCGGACAGGCCGAATTAATTCACCCCTCCACTCT. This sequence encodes CASSTRTGRINSPLHS.

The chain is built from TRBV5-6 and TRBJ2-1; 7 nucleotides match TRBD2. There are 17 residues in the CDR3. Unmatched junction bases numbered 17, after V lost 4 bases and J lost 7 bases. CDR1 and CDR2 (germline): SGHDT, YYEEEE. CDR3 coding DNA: TGTGCCAGCAGCCCGGCGGAAGCGGGACGAGGCTGGAATGAGCAGTTCTTC. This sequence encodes CASSPAEAGRGWNEQFF.

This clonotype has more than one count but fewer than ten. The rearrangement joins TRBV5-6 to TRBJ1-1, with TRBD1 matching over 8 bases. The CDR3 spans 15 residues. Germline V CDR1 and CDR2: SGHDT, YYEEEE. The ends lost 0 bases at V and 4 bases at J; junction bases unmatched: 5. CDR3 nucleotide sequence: TGTGCCAGCAGCTTGGACCAGGGGGCGAGCACTGAAGCTTTCTTT. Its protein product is CASSLDQGASTEAFF.

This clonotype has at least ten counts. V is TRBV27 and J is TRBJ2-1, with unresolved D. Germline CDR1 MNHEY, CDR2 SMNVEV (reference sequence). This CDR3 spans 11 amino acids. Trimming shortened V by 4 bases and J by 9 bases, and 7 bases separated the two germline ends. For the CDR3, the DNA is TGTGCCAGCAGTTCACTTGTTGAGCAGTTCTTC. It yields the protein CASSSLVEQFF.

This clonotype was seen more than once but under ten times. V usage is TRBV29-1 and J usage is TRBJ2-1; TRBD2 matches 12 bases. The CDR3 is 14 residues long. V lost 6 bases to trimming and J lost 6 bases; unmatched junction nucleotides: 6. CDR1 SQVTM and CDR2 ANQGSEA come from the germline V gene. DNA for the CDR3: TGCAGCGTCTCGACTAGCGGGAGTCCCAATGAGCAGTTCTTC. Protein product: CSVSTSGSPNEQFF.

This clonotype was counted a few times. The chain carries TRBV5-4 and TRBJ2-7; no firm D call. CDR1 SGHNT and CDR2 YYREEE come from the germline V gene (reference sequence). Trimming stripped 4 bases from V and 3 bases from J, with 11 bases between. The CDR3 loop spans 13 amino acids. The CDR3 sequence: CASSPGNGYEQYF. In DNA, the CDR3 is TGTGCCAGCAGCCCTGGTAACGGCTACGAGCAGTACTTC. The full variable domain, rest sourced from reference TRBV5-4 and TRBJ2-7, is ETGVTQSPTHLIKTRGQQVTLRCSSQSGHNTVSWYQQALGQGPQFIFQYYREEENGRGNFPPRFSGLQFPNYSSELNVNALELDDSALYLCASSPGNGYEQYFGPGTRLTVT.

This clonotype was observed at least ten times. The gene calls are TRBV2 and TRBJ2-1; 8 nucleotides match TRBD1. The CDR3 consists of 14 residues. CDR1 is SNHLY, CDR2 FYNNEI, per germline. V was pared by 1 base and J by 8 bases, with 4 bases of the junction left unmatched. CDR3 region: CASSEDRGADEQFF. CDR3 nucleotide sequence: TGTGCCAGCAGTGAAGACAGGGGGGCGGATGAGCAGTTCTTC.

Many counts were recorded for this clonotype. The CDR3 spells CASSQGQNSYNEQFF. For the CDR3, the DNA is TGTGCCAGCAGCCAAGGACAGAATTCCTACAATGAGCAGTTCTTC. The V gene is TRBV14, the J gene TRBJ2-1, with D possibly TRBD1 on 5 matching bases. Germline values: CDR1 SGHDN, CDR2 FVKESK. V gave up 1 base and J gave up 1 base, with 8 bases separating them. There are 15 residues in the CDR3.